This T cell receptor beta chain was identified in a study of graft-versus-host responses after intestinal transplantation. Study in general: Induction with anti-thymocyte globulin, then tacrolimus and steroids for three to four years, was given to all recipients.

Sequencing was performed with immunoSEQ multiplex PCR; in TCRdb, only in-frame clones are kept and a portion is missing. Among around 84,000 clones listed, roughly 87% were seen once. Study results and limitations: The highest levels of circulating GvH clones went along with early declines in HvG clones after transplant.

As regards this clone: Its antigen is currently unknown.

Germline CDR1 MRHNA, CDR2 SNTAGT. This CDR3 region has 13 residues. V lost 2 bases and J lost 3, with 7 bases in between. The source of this sequence is a human donor who received an intestinal transplant. The chain links TRBV6-4 to TRBJ1-1; no clear D. Sequences were derived from unstimulated CD8+ T cells sorted from spleen or lymph node cells, sampled before intestinal transplant. The CDR3 bases are TGTGCCAGCAGTGACAGGGAGGACACTGAAGCTTTCTTT. It is translated as CASSDREDTEAFF.